There are a few counts of the clone carrying this T cell receptor beta chain. Its antigen is not known. There are 14 residues in the CDR3. V was shortened by 5 bases and J by 3 bases, with 13 bases between the two germline ends. Germline CDR1 is MNHEY and CDR2 is SVGEGT. TCRdb re-derived calls from the reads in MiXCR, one entry per CDR3 protein. This sample has 900,000 to 950,000 distinct CDR3 sequences; around 32% occur once, and the top ten carry around an eighth. The data were taken from a study of T cell repertoires in cytomegalovirus infection. About the study: Shared public TCR beta signatures pointed to both CMV infection and a matching HLA type.

Findings and limits, study-wide: Accumulated public TCR beta family frequency recognized individuals carrying CMV together with the relevant HLA. HLA-C-restricted TCR beta clonotypes specific for CMV led the ex vivo response.

This chain links TRBV6-2 or TRBV6-3 with TRBJ2-5; TRBD1 is a possible D gene (6 bases). This clonotype was sampled from a human donor in good health (CMV status not recorded). Some clones in this sample may be carry-over from other donors' samples. Sequencing was performed on cultured CD8+ T cells from PBMCs, taken from culture after CMV antigen stimulation. CDR3 in amino acids: CASSTDSLEETQYF. CDR3 nucleotides: TGTGCCAGCAGTACGGACAGCCTAGAAGAGACCCAGTACTTC.